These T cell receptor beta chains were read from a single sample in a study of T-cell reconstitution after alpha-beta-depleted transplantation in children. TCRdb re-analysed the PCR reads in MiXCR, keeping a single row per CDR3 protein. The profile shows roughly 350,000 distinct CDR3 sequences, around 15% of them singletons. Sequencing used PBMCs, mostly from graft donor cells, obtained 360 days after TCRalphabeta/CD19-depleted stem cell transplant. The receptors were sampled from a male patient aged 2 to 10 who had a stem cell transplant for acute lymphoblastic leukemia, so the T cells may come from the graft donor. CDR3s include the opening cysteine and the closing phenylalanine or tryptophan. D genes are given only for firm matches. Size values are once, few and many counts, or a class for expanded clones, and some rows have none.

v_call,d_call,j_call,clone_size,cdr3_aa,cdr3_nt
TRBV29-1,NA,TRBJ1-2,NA,CSVAQPNYGYTF,TGCAGCGTTGCGCAGCCTAACTATGGCTACACCTTC
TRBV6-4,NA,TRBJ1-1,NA,CASSSPGANTEAFF,TGTGCCAGCAGTTCCCCGGGGGCGAACACTGAAGCTTTCTTT
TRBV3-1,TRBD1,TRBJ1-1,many,CASSPTGGVFSTEAFF,TGTGCCAGCAGCCCGACAGGGGGGGTTTTCTCCACTGAAGCTTTCTTT
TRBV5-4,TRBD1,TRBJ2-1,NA,CASSTRDRGPKYNEQFF,TGTGCCAGCAGCACCCGGGACAGGGGCCCGAAATACAATGAGCAGTTCTTC
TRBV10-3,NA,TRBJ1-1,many,CAISEPARRTEAFF,TGTGCCATCAGTGAGCCCGCCCGGAGGACTGAAGCTTTCTTT
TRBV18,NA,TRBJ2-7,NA,CASSPKDPSYEQYF,TGTGCCAGCTCACCTAAAGATCCGAGCTACGAGCAGTACTTC
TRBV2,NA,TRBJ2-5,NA,CASWNPGREETQYF,TGTGCCAGCTGGAATCCCGGGCGAGAAGAGACCCAGTACTTC
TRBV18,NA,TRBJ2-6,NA,CASSPPNSFGANVLTF,TGTGCCAGCTCACCACCGAACAGCTTTGGGGCCAACGTCCTGACTTTC
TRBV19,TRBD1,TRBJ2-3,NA,CASSTRRDSNTDTQYF,TGTGCCAGTAGTACCCGTAGGGACAGTAACACAGATACGCAGTATTTT
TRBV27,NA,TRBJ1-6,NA,CASSFWNSPLHF,TGTGCCAGCAGTTTCTGGAATTCACCCCTCCACTTT
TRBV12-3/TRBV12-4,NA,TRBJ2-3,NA,CASQSGYTDTQYF,TGTGCCAGCCAAAGCGGGTACACAGATACGCAGTATTTT
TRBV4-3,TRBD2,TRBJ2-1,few,CASSQVAGGSYNEQFF,TGCGCCAGCAGCCAAGTAGCGGGAGGGTCCTACAATGAGCAGTTCTTC
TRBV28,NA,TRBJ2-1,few,CASSLATPTYNEQFF,TGTGCCAGCAGTCTAGCGACCCCGACCTACAATGAGCAGTTCTTC
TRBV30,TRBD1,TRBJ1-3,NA,CAWEPTGNGNTIYF,TGTGCCTGGGAACCGACAGGGAATGGAAACACCATATATTTT
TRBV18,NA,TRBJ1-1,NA,CASSPPVDTEAFF,TGTGCCAGCTCACCACCGGTGGACACTGAAGCTTTCTTT
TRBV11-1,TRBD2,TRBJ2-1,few,CASSLNLGTSGAYNEQFF,TGTGCCAGCAGCTTAAATTTGGGGACTAGCGGGGCCTACAATGAGCAGTTCTTC
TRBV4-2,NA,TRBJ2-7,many,CASSQDPRPDYEQYF,TGTGCCAGCAGCCAAGACCCACGGCCAGACTACGAGCAGTACTTC
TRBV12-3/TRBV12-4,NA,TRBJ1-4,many,CASSSIPDSPNEKLFF,TGTGCCAGCAGCTCAATCCCCGACAGCCCTAATGAAAAACTGTTTTTT
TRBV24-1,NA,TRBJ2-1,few,CATSEGTHNEQFF,TGTGCCACCAGTGAAGGGACGCACAATGAGCAGTTCTTC
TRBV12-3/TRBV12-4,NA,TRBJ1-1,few,CASSLALQGEAFF,TGTGCCAGCAGTTTGGCCCTACAGGGTGAAGCTTTCTTT
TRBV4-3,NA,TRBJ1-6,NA,CASSQVHNSPLHF,TGCGCCAGCAGCCAAGTTCATAATTCACCCCTCCACTTT
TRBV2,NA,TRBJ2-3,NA,CASSELLGISTDTQYF,TGTGCCAGCAGTGAATTACTAGGAATTAGCACAGATACGCAGTATTTT
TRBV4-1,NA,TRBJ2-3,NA,CASSQDVTDTQYF,TGCGCCAGCAGCCAAGATGTCACAGATACGCAGTATTTT
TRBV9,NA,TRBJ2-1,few,CASSAGTHNEQFF,TGTGCCAGCAGCGCCGGGACTCACAATGAGCAGTTCTTC
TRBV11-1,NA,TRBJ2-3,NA,CASSVQGDTQYF,TGTGCCAGCAGCGTACAAGGAGATACGCAGTATTTT
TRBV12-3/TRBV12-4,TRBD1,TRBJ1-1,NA,CASSSPQGGNTEAFF,TGTGCCAGCAGTTCGCCCCAGGGGGGGAACACTGAAGCTTTCTTT